This note documents a single T cell receptor beta chain sequence. Its antigen is undetermined. This entry comes from a study of cytomegalovirus exposure and HLA in healthy donors. Broader study findings: The authors confirmed in vitro that a few CMV-associated chains were specific for CMV antigens. Subsequent analysis showed first-cohort TCR clusters tending to co-occur in over a hundred validation repertoires.

The CDR3 contains 15 residues. In germline, CDR1 is SGHVS, CDR2 FQNEAQ. Trimming removed 5 bases from V and 4 bases from J; junction bases left unmatched: 4. The protocol was immunoSEQ multiplex PCR, while the TCRdb copy is restricted to in-frame clones and leaves out a portion. The sample lists 150,000 to 200,000 clones, 85% occurring once. Material: PBMCs. The chain carries TRBV7-8 and TRBJ2-1; 11 bases align to TRBD2. This receptor was taken from a man between 18 and 29 years old in good health and CMV-seropositive. As DNA, the CDR3 is TGTGCCAGCAGCATCGGACTAGCGGGTTACAATGAGCAGTTCTTC. The encoded protein is CASSIGLAGYNEQFF. Combining the CDR3 with reference TRBV7-8 and TRBJ2-1 gives the whole variable domain GAGVSQSPRYKVAKRGQDVALRCDPISGHVSLFWYQQALGQGPEFLTYFQNEAQLDKSGLPSDRFFAERPEGSVSTLKIQRTQQEDSAVYLCASSIGLAGYNEQFFGPGTRLTVL.